Presented here are 15 T cell receptor beta chains from one specimen sequenced in a study of blood T cells in healthy people across ages. It was with a sample-barcoded 5' primer and a J-beta primer mix that a second PCR of roughly 7 to 12 cycles was run. Each CDR3 protein gets one entry after TCRdb re-called the 5' RACE reads with MiXCR. The sample has 600,000 to 800,000 distinct CDR3 sequences; 52% are singletons. Specimen: blood. The receptors originated from an elderly woman in good health.

This clonotype was seen only a few times. The chain links TRBV6-4 to TRBJ2-3, with TRBD1 matching over 11 bases. The germline V gene has CDR1 MRHNA and CDR2 SNTAGT. The CDR3 sequence is 14 residues long. V lost 5 bases to trimming and J lost 5 bases; unmatched junction nucleotides: 3. The DNA for the CDR3 is TGTGCCAGCAGTCCCGGGACAGGGGGAGATACGCAGTATTTT. Translating gives CASSPGTGGDTQYF.

This clonotype has ten or more counts. The chain joins TRBV5-1 to TRBJ2-1; 8 bases are shared with TRBD1. Germline CDR1 SGHRS, CDR2 YFSETQ. The CDR3 consists of 14 residues. Trimming cost V 0 bases and J 4 bases; bases outside gene matches: 0. The CDR3 here is CASSLGDRYNEQFF. The CDR3 nucleotides read TGCGCCAGCAGCTTGGGGGACAGGTACAATGAGCAGTTCTTC.

In regard to this clonotype: A much larger clone lies one base from this, so it may be a read error. V is TRBV18 and J is TRBJ2-1, with TRBD1 as a possible D gene (6 bases). The CDR3 spans 13 residues. Germline lookup yields CDR1 KGHSH and CDR2 LQKENI. The V end was cut by 5 bases, the J end by 10 bases, with 15 bases between. This CDR3 is CASSYGQTKEQFF. The CDR3 coding sequence is TGTGCCAGCTCATACGGACAGACCAAGGAGCAGTTCTTC.

This clonotype appeared a few times. The chain employs TRBV7-9 and TRBJ1-2; 8 bases agree with TRBD1. Germline-derived CDR1 and CDR2 are SEHNR and FQNEAQ (reference sequence). The V and J ends lost 3 bases and 8 bases, in that order; junction bases with no gene match: 5. The CDR3 is 13 residues long. CDR3 coding DNA: TGTGCCAGCAGCTTCCAGGGGGCAGGGGGCTACACCTTC. This codes for CASSFQGAGGYTF.

This clonotype appeared a few times. The chain has TRBV3-1 and TRBJ2-1, with 11 nucleotides matching TRBD2. Trimming took 3 bases from V and 12 from J; bases not matched to a gene: 4. The CDR3 totals 13 residues. Germline assignment: CDR1 LGHDT and CDR2 YNNKEL (reference sequence). The CDR3 DNA sequence: TGTGCCAGCAGCCATACTAGCGGGGGCCGGCAGTTCTTC. Encoded protein: CASSHTSGGRQFF.

This chain links TRBV6-6 with TRBJ1-6, with D perhaps matching TRBD1 (5 bases). The CDR3 runs 17 residues. The germline V gene encodes CDR1 MNHNY and CDR2 SVGAGI (reference sequence). Trimming stripped 2 bases from V and 1 base from J, with 12 bases between. The CDR3 nucleotides are TGTGCCAGCAGTTACCGTTCGCAGGGTTCCTATAATTCACCCCTCCACTTT. Its protein product is CASSYRSQGSYNSPLHF.

This clonotype was recorded at least ten times. The rearrangement joins TRBV2 to TRBJ2-1; D uncertain. CDR1 and CDR2 from the germline V gene are SNHLY and FYNNEI. The V and J ends lost 3 bases and 9 bases respectively, with 9 bases between them. This CDR3 region has 12 residues. Here the CDR3 reads CASSEWLGEQFF. CDR3 nucleotides: TGTGCCAGCAGTGAGTGGCTGGGTGAGCAGTTCTTC.

The gene calls are TRBV7-9 and TRBJ2-3; TRBD2 matches 13 bases. Trimming removed 11 bases from V and 2 bases from J; junction bases left unmatched: 10. CDR1 is SEHNR and CDR2 is FQNEAQ in the germline V gene (reference sequence). The CDR3 sequence is 16 residues long. The CDR3 region has the DNA TGTGCCTCAGCCCTGGGACTAGCGGGACACACAGATACGCAGTATTTT. It codes for CASALGLAGHTDTQYF.

This clonotype came up once. The V call is TRBV28, the J call TRBJ1-2; D gene uncertain. Per germline, CDR1 MDHEN and CDR2 SYDVKM. V was clipped by 1 base and J by 8 bases, with 17 bases between them. This CDR3 has 15 amino acids. In DNA, the CDR3 is TGTGCCAGCAGTTTATTTTCGTCGAGCCACACGGGCTACACCTTC. It specifies CASSLFSSSHTGYTF.

CDR3 loop: CASSVTAGANVLTF. CDR3 in DNA: TGTGCCAGCAGCGTAACGGCTGGGGCCAACGTCCTGACTTTC. The chain recombines TRBV9 with TRBJ2-6; D is unclear. Trimming stripped 1 base from V and 2 bases from J, with 4 bases between. CDR3 length: 14 residues. Germline V gene lookup returns CDR1 SGDLS and CDR2 YYNGEE.

The gene calls are TRBV29-1 and TRBJ2-1, with a possible D match to TRBD2 (5 bases). From germline, CDR1 is SQVTM and CDR2 ANQGSEA. V gave up 1 base and J gave up 3 bases, with 7 bases separating them. The CDR3 runs to 13 residues. The chain's CDR3 is CSVEAGIYNEQFF. DNA for the CDR3: TGCAGCGTTGAAGCGGGGATCTACAATGAGCAGTTCTTC.

Worth noting for this clonotype: Mismatch with germline at one junction end may stem from a read error. The chain carries TRBV6-6 and TRBJ2-5; weak D call: TRBD2 (6 bases). This CDR3 has 15 residues. Germline CDR1 reads MNHNY; CDR2 reads SVGAGI (reference sequence). The CDR3 loop reads CASSLVRGVQGTQYF. The CDR3 nucleotides are TGTGCCAGCAGCCTCGTCCGCGGGGTGCAAGGGACCCAGTACTTC.

This sequence joins TRBV2 and TRBJ1-1, with D possibly matching TRBD1 (6 bases). Germline V gives CDR1 SNHLY, CDR2 FYNNEI. The CDR3 spans 14 residues. Trimming shortened V by 7 bases and J by 1 base, and 13 bases separated the two germline ends. This CDR3 reads CASITRGPNTEAFF. The CDR3 DNA is TGTGCCAGCATCACCAGGGGCCCGAACACTGAAGCTTTCTTT. Looking up the rest from reference TRBV2 and TRBJ1-1 gives the full variable domain: EPEVTQTPSHQVTQMGQEVILRCVPISNHLYFYWYRQILGQKVEFLVSFYNNEISEKSEIFDDQFSVERPDGSNFTLKIRSTKLEDSAMYFCASITRGPNTEAFFGQGTRLTVV.

In its sample, this clonotype was seen many times. The V gene is TRBV5-1, the J gene TRBJ2-7; D not resolved. Germline V gene sequence: CDR1 SGHRS, CDR2 YFSETQ. The CDR3 consists of 15 residues. Trimming took 0 bases from V and 3 from J, leaving 13 bases between them. The CDR3 nucleotides are TGCGCCAGCAGCTTGGACTTGGTAGCCCTCTACGAGCAGTACTTC. This sequence encodes CASSLDLVALYEQYF.

This rearrangement joins TRBV5-1 to TRBJ2-2; D possibly corresponds to TRBD2 (7 bases). V was shortened by 4 bases and J by 1 base, with 17 bases between the two germline ends. The CDR3 runs 17 residues. Germline V lookup: CDR1 SGHRS, CDR2 YFSETQ. The CDR3 DNA reads TGCGCCAGCAGCCCCTTGGCGGGGGCCGTGAACACCGGGGAGCTGTTTTTT. Its translation is CASSPLAGAVNTGELFF.